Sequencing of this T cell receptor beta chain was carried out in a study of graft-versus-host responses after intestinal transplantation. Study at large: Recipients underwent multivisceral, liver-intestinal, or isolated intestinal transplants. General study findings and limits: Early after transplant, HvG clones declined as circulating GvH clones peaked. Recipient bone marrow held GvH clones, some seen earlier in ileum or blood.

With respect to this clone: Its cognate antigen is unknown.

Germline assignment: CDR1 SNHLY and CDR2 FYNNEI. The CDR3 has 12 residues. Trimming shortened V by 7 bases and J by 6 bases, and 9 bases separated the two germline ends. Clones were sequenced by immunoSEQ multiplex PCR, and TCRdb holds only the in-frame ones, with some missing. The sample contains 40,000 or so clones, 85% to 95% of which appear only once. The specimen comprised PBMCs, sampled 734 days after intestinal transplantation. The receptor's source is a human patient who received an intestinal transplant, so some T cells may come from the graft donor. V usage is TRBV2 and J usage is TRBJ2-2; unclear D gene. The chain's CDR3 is CASTLDSGELFF. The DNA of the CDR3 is TGTGCCAGCACCTTGGATTCCGGGGAGCTGTTTTTT. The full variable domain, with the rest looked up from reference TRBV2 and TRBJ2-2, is EPEVTQTPSHQVTQMGQEVILRCVPISNHLYFYWYRQILGQKVEFLVSFYNNEISEKSEIFDDQFSVERPDGSNFTLKIRSTKLEDSAMYFCASTLDSGELFFGEGSRLTVL.